This T cell receptor (beta chain) is from a study of preoperative IRX-2 immunotherapy in early breast cancer. V lost 5 bases to trimming and J lost 4 bases, with 11 bases between them. Germline V gene data show CDR1 as LNHDA and CDR2 as SQIVND (reference sequence). The CDR3 has 13 residues. The treatment here: preoperative locoregional IRX-2 cytokine immunotherapy. Patients received preoperative, locoregional IRX-2 cytokine immunotherapy in a phase Ib study. The table came from immunoSEQ multiplex PCR; TCRdb's copy has only in-frame clones and leaves some out. The table records 40,000 to 45,000 clones, around three quarters of them present only once.

Here the sequenced sample was tumor tissue, taken after IRX-2 immunotherapy. The source of this sequence is a human donor with breast cancer. The V and J genes are TRBV19 and TRBJ1-1, with D tentatively TRBD1 (6 bases). CDR3 sequence reads: CASSVGGRTEAFF. The CDR3, as DNA: TGTGCCAGTAGTGTGGGGGGGCGCACTGAAGCTTTCTTT.